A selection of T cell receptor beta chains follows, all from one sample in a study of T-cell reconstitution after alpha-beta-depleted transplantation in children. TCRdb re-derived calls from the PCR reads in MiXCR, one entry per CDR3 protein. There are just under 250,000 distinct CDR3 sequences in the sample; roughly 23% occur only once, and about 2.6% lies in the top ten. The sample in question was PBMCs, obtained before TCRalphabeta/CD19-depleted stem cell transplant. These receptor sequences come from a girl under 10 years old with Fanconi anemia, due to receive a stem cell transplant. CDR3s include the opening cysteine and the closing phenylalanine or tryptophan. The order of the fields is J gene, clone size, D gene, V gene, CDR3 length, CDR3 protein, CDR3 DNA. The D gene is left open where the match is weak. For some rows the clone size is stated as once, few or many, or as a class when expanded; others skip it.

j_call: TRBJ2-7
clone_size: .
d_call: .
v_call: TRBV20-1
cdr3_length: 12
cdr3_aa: CSASQGTYEQYF
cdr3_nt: TGCAGTGCTAGCCAGGGTACCTACGAGCAGTACTTC

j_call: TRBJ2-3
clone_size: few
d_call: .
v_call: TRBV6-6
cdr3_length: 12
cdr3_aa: CASSSTADTQYF
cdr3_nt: TGTGCCAGCAGTTCGACGGCAGATACGCAGTATTTT

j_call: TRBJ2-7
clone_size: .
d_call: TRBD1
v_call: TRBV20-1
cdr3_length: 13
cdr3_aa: CSARGRGTPEQYF
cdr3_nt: TGCAGTGCTAGAGGCAGGGGGACACCCGAGCAGTACTTC

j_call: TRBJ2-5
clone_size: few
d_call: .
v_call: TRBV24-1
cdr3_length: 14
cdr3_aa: CATSDLRSGETQYF
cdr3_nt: TGTGCCACCAGTGATTTGCGATCGGGAGAGACCCAGTACTTC

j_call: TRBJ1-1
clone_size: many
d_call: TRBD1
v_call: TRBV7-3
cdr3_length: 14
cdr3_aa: CASSPQGEDTEAFF
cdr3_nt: TGTGCCAGCAGCCCGCAGGGGGAGGACACTGAAGCTTTCTTT

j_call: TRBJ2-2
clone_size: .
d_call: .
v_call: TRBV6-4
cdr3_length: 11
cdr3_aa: CASKQAGELFF
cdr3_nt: TGTGCCAGCAAGCAGGCCGGGGAGCTGTTTTTT

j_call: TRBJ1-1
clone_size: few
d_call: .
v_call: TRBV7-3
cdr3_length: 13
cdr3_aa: CASSLKGGTEAFF
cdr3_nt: TGTGCCAGCAGCTTAAAAGGAGGCACTGAAGCTTTCTTT

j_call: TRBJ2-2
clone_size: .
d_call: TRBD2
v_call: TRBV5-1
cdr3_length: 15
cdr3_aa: CASSLGLAGLGELFF
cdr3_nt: TGCGCCAGCAGCTTGGGCCTAGCGGGTCTCGGGGAGCTGTTTTTT

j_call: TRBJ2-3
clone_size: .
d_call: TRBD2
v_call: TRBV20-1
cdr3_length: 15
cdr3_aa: CSARVPSGITDTQYF
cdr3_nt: TGCAGTGCTAGAGTGCCTAGCGGGATCACAGATACGCAGTATTTT

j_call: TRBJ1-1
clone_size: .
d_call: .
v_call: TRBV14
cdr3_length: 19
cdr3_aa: CASSQDLLNSELWNTEAFF
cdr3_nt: TGTGCCAGCAGCCAAGATCTACTCAATTCGGAGTTATGGAACACTGAAGCTTTCTTT

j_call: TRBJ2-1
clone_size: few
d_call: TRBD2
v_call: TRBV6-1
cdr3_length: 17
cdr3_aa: CASRRPTSGAPYNEQFF
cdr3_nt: TGTGCCAGCAGAAGGCCGACTAGCGGAGCCCCCTACAATGAGCAGTTCTTC

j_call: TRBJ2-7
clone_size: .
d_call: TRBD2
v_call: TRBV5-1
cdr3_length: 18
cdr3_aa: CASSLYGNCRDYRCEQYF
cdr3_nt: TGCGCCAGCAGCTTGTATGGGAACTGCCGGGACTACCGATGCGAGCAGTACTTC

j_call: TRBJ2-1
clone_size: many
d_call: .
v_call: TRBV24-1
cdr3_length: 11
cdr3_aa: CATSVSREQFF
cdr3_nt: TGTGCCACCAGTGTTAGCCGTGAGCAGTTCTTC

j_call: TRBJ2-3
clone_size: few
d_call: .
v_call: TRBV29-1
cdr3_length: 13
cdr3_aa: CSVEEASTDTQYF
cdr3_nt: TGCAGCGTTGAAGAAGCGAGCACAGATACGCAGTATTTT

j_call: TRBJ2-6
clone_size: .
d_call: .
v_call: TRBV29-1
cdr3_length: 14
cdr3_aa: CSVGGISGANVLTF
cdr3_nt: TGCAGCGTTGGGGGGATCTCTGGGGCCAACGTCCTGACTTTC

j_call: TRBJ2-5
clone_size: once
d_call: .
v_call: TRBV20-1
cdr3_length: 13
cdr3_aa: CSAIDYAGQTQYF
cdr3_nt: TGCAGTGCCATTGACTACGCGGGTCAGACCCAGTACTTC